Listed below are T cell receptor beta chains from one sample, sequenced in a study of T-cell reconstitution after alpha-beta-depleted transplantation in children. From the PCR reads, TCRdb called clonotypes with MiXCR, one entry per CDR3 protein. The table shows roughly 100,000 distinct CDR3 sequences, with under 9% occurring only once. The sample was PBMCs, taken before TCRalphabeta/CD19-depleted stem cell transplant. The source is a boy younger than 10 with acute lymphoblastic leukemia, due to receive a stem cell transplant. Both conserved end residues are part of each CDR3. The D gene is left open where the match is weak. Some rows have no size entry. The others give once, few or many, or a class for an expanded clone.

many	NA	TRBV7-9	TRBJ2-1	CASSSIAAAYNEQFF	TGTGCCAGCAGCTCTATAGCAGCAGCCTACAATGAGCAGTTCTTC
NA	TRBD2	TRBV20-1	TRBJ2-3	CSVIAGGPWDTQYF	TGCAGTGTGATAGCGGGGGGCCCATGGGATACGCAGTATTTT
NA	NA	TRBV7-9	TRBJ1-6	CASSLVQGNSPLHF	TGTGCCAGCAGCTTAGTACAGGGTAATTCACCCCTCCACTTT
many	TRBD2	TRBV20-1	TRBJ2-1	CSARDGLAGNLGEQFF	TGCAGTGCTAGAGATGGGCTAGCGGGGAACCTGGGAGAGCAGTTCTTC
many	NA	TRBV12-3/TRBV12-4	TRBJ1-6	CASSPRLSPLHF	TGTGCCAGCAGTCCCCGGCTATCACCCCTCCACTTT
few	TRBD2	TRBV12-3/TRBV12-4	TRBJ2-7	CASSLGVAGTSYEQYF	TGTGCCAGCAGTTTAGGAGTAGCGGGGACATCCTACGAGCAGTACTTC
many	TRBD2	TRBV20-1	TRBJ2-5	CSARGILAGAQETQYF	TGCAGTGCTAGAGGAATCCTAGCGGGGGCACAAGAGACCCAGTACTTC
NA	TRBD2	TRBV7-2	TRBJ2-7	CASGLAGGPYEQYF	TGTGCCAGCGGACTAGCGGGGGGGCCATACGAGCAGTACTTC
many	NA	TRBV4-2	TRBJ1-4	CASSPIWGEHEKLFF	TGTGCCAGCAGCCCGATCTGGGGCGAGCATGAAAAACTGTTTTTT
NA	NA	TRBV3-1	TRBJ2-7	CASSPGRGFSYEQYF	TGTGCCAGCAGCCCTGGCCGGGGGTTCTCCTACGAGCAGTACTTC
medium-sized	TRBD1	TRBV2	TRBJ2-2	CASSETGQGLQAITGELFF	TGTGCCAGCAGTGAAACGGGACAGGGGCTCCAAGCTATCACCGGGGAGCTGTTTTTT
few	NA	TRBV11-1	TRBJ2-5	CASSLSSLLRTQYF	TGTGCCAGCAGCTTAAGTTCCCTCTTGCGGACCCAGTACTTC
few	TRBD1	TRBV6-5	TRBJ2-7	CASSYVAGTGNSEQYF	TGTGCCAGCAGTTACGTTGCCGGGACAGGGAATTCCGAGCAGTACTTC
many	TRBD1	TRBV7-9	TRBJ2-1	CASSPETGTGYNEQFF	TGTGCCAGCAGCCCCGAAACCGGGACAGGGTACAATGAGCAGTTCTTC